Below, 18 T cell receptor beta chains from the same sample are listed, as sequenced in a study of OX40 agonist ivuxolimab in advanced cancers. Generated by immunoSEQ multiplex PCR, the TCRdb table keeps only in-frame clones and is missing some. The table records roughly 46,000 clones, 82% of them present only once. This material consisted of CD4+ or CD8+ T cells sorted from blood, taken in a trial of the OX40 agonist ivuxolimab. The receptor source for this set is an adult with an advanced solid tumor such as melanoma, head and neck, liver or kidney cancer.

Comments on this clone: The junction and the germline gene differ at one end; a read error may be behind it. This sequence joins TRBV5-4 and TRBJ1-2, with 7 bases lining up with TRBD1. Germline loops: CDR1 SGHNT, CDR2 YYREEE (reference sequence). The CDR3 extends over 14 amino acids. CDR3 loop: CASRLDRGLYGYTF. The CDR3 region has the DNA TGTGCCAGCAGGTTGGATAGGGGGCTCTATGGCTACACCTTC.

The J gene is TRBJ2-3, the V gene TRBV7-9, with 7 bases fitting TRBD2. Unmatched junction bases numbered 2, after V lost 4 bases and J lost 1 base. CDR3 size: 14 residues. Germline values: CDR1 SEHNR, CDR2 FQNEAQ (reference sequence). In DNA form, the CDR3 reads TGTGCCAGCAGCTCGAGCGGGGGCACAGATACGCAGTATTTT. Amino acid sequence: CASSSSGGTDTQYF.

J is TRBJ1-5 and V is TRBV6-5, with 7 bases aligning to TRBD1. Trimming removed 6 bases from V and 0 bases from J; junction bases left unmatched: 5. The CDR3 sequence is 15 residues long. Germline V lookup: CDR1 MNHEY, CDR2 SVGAGI. The CDR3 region is CASRNTGASNQPQHF. The CDR3 DNA sequence: TGTGCCAGCAGGAATACAGGGGCTAGCAATCAGCCCCAGCATTTT.

The rearrangement joins TRBV5-6 to TRBJ2-3, with TRBD2 as a possible D gene (6 bases). The CDR3 extends over 15 amino acids. CDR1 and CDR2 (germline): SGHDT, YYEEEE. Trimming stripped 3 bases from V and 2 bases from J, with 13 bases between. The CDR3 sequence: CASSSNGGNTDTQYF. CDR3 DNA sequence: TGTGCCAGCAGCTCCAACGGGGGTAACACAGATACGCAGTATTTT.

The chain is built from TRBV18 and TRBJ1-1; D not resolved. CDR3 size: 15 residues. The V gene's germline CDR1 is KGHSH and CDR2 LQKENI. The V gene lost 6 bases and the J gene lost 1 base, with 15 bases spanning the gap. CDR3 nucleotide sequence: TGTGCCAGCTCCCCTACCGTGGTACCGAACACTGAAGCTTTCTTT. Protein product: CASSPTVVPNTEAFF.

V gene TRBV5-1 combines with J gene TRBJ1-1, with a tentative D call TRBD1 (5 bases). This CDR3 has 17 amino acids. V was shortened by 1 base and J by 4 bases, with 20 bases between the two germline ends. Germline V gene lookup returns CDR1 SGHRS and CDR2 YFSETQ. CDR3 sequence: CASSLLGTQVGSTEAFF. The CDR3 DNA reads TGCGCCAGCAGCTTGTTAGGGACCCAGGTCGGGAGCACTGAAGCTTTCTTT.

This clone was seen only a few times. CDR3 region: CARGGAVKGEQFF. The DNA of the CDR3 is TGTGCCCGCGGGGGGGCGGTTAAGGGTGAGCAGTTCTTC. J is TRBJ2-1 and V is TRBV2, with 9 nucleotides matching TRBD2. Per the germline V gene, CDR1 is SNHLY and CDR2 is FYNNEI. This CDR3 is 13 amino acids long. Trimming took 11 bases from V and 9 from J; bases not matched to a gene: 11.

This clone was seen only a few times. The V call is TRBV30, the J call TRBJ1-1; D not resolved. Germline V gene sequence: CDR1 GTSNPN, CDR2 SVGIG (reference sequence). Trimming pared 5 bases from V and 11 bases from J, leaving 12 bases between. The CDR3 consists of 10 residues. CDR3 nucleotides: TGTGCCTGGGGACGGACGGGGGCTTTCTTT. It specifies CAWGRTGAFF.

This clone occurred once. The J gene is TRBJ2-5, the V gene TRBV2; D remains unclear. The V and J ends lost 4 bases and 0 bases respectively, with 6 bases between them. The CDR3 consists of 13 residues. The germline V gene encodes CDR1 SNHLY and CDR2 FYNNEI. CDR3 amino acids: CASSVRDQETQYF. The CDR3 DNA reads as TGTGCCAGCAGTGTTCGGGACCAAGAGACCCAGTACTTC. Based on the CDR3 plus reference TRBV2 and TRBJ2-5, the full variable domain is EPEVTQTPSHQVTQMGQEVILRCVPISNHLYFYWYRQILGQKVEFLVSFYNNEISEKSEIFDDQFSVERPDGSNFTLKIRSTKLEDSAMYFCASSVRDQETQYFGPGTRLLVL.

The chain joins TRBV4-3 to TRBJ1-3; D call uncertain. CDR1 LGHNA and CDR2 YSLEER come from the germline V gene. With 1 base removed from V and 0 bases from J, the gap between germline ends came to 7 bases. There are 15 residues in the CDR3. CDR3 DNA sequence: TGCGCCAGCAGCCAAGTTGATAACTCTGGAAACACCATATATTTT. It yields the protein CASSQVDNSGNTIYF.

As DNA, the CDR3 is TGCAGCGTCGGGGGGGGCAGCCCTGGAAACACCATATATTTT. Translation: CSVGGGSPGNTIYF. The V call is TRBV29-1, the J call TRBJ1-3, with D possibly matching TRBD1 (6 bases). CDR1 and CDR2 from the germline V gene are SQVTM and ANQGSEA. The ends were cut back, 6 bases at V and 2 bases at J, with 14 bases in the middle. The CDR3 covers 14 residues.

V gene TRBV2 combines with J gene TRBJ1-1; 10 bases are a match to TRBD1. The J segment lost 5 bases and the V segment lost 6 bases, leaving 6 bases of the junction unmatched. Germline-derived CDR1 and CDR2 are SNHLY and FYNNEI. This CDR3 comprises 14 residues. In DNA, the CDR3 is TGTGCCAGCAGCAAACGGACAGGGGGGACTGAAGCTTTCTTT. Translation: CASSKRTGGTEAFF.

This clone turned up a few times. The chain joins TRBV6-6 to TRBJ2-5; D is tentatively TRBD1 or TRBD2 (5 bases each). CDR3 length equals 13 residues. The V gene's germline CDR1 is MNHNY and CDR2 SVGAGI (reference sequence). The V gene lost 0 bases and the J gene lost 5 bases, with 7 bases spanning the gap. Here the CDR3 reads CASSYSGEETQYF. The CDR3 nucleotides are TGTGCCAGCAGTTACTCAGGGGAGGAGACCCAGTACTTC.

The chain uses TRBV9 and TRBJ2-1; D is perhaps TRBD2 (5 bases). The CDR3 contains 14 residues. The V gene lost 7 bases and the J gene lost 5 bases, with 16 bases spanning the gap. Germline CDR1 SGDLS, CDR2 YYNGEE. The CDR3 nucleotides read TGTGCCAGCGGCGCGGCGGGTCGGAACAATGAGCAGTTCTTC. This encodes CASGAAGRNNEQFF. Full variable domain (rest looked up from reference TRBV9 and TRBJ2-1): DSGVTQTPKHLITATGQRVTLRCSPRSGDLSVYWYQQSLDQGLQFLIQYYNGEERAKGNILERFSAQQFPDLHSELNLSSLELGDSALYFCASGAAGRNNEQFFGPGTRLTVL.

This clone came up once. The genes are TRBV5-1 and TRBJ2-7; 9 bases align to TRBD1. This CDR3 is 15 amino acids long. V trimming: 3 bases; J trimming: 3 bases; junction bases outside the gene matches: 7. Per the germline V gene, CDR1 is SGHRS and CDR2 is YFSETQ. CDR3 DNA: TGCGCCAGCAGCTCCAAGCTGGGACAGGGCTACGAGCAGTACTTC. It encodes CASSSKLGQGYEQYF. The entire variable domain, with the rest obtained from reference TRBV5-1 and TRBJ2-7, is as follows: KAGVTQTPRYLIKTRGQQVTLSCSPISGHRSVSWYQQTPGQGLQFLFEYFSETQRNKGNFPGRFSGRQFSNSRSEMNVSTLELGDSALYLCASSSKLGQGYEQYFGPGTRLTVT.

The J gene is TRBJ1-1, the V gene TRBV5-1; TRBD1 aligns across 9 bases. V lost 1 base and J lost 3; bases outside the gene matches: 4. There are 15 residues in the CDR3. Germline CDR1 reads SGHRS; CDR2 reads YFSETQ. CDR3 nucleotides: TGCGCCAGCAGCTTGTTCGGGACAGGGTACACTGAAGCTTTCTTT. It yields the protein CASSLFGTGYTEAFF.

This rearrangement joins TRBV9 to TRBJ2-5; no clear D. V was cut by 0 bases and J by 2 bases, with 11 bases left in between. The CDR3 sequence is 15 residues long. Germline V gene data show CDR1 as SGDLS and CDR2 as YYNGEE. The CDR3 sequence: CASSVGPGQQETQYF. CDR3 nucleotides: TGTGCCAGCAGCGTAGGACCCGGTCAACAAGAGACCCAGTACTTC.

This chain links TRBV5-5 with TRBJ1-6, with 8 bases identical to TRBD1. The length of the CDR3 is 17 residues. The germline CDR1 and CDR2 sequences are SGHKS and YYEKEE (reference sequence). The ends lost 4 bases at V and 9 bases at J; junction bases unmatched: 15. Here the CDR3 DNA reads TGTGCCAGCAGCCGTACAAGCCCGGGACAGGAGGGTTCACCCCTCCACTTT. Encoded protein: CASSRTSPGQEGSPLHF.